The 29 T cell receptor beta chains below were found in one sample sequenced in a study of CD8+ T cells in alopecia areata. As for treatment: oral pan-JAK inhibitor, 5-10 mg twice daily. Sequencing relied on a cDNA template that was reverse transcribed from extracted RNA. TCRdb's copy holds only in-frame clones and misses some; the assay was immunoSEQ multiplex PCR. This sample has 150,000 to 200,000 clones, with approximately 61% found just once. Material: CD4+ T cells sorted from blood, obtained at week 24, from a patient treated with tofacitinib. All receptors derive from a human donor with alopecia areata.

The chain combines TRBV7-9 with TRBJ1-1; D gene ambiguous. The V gene lost 5 bases and the J gene lost 6 bases, with 4 bases spanning the gap. Looked up from germline, CDR1 is SEHNR and CDR2 is FQNEAQ (reference sequence). The CDR3 length is 10 residues. CDR3 region: CASSGAEAFF. In DNA, the CDR3 is TGTGCCAGCAGCGGCGCTGAAGCTTTCTTT.

V usage is TRBV5-6 and J usage is TRBJ1-2, with D possibly TRBD1 on 5 matching bases. CDR1 SGHDT and CDR2 YYEEEE come from the germline V gene. This CDR3 has 12 residues. V dropped 5 bases and J dropped 7 bases, with 12 bases sitting between them. In DNA, the CDR3 is TGTGCCAGCAGTACGACGACAGTTGGCTACACCTTC. Its translation: CASSTTTVGYTF.

The V call is TRBV29-1, the J call TRBJ2-3; D is ambiguous. V lost 4 bases to trimming and J lost 3 bases, with 14 bases between them. CDR1 is SQVTM, CDR2 ANQGSEA, per germline. This CDR3 has 14 residues. CDR3 nucleotides: TGCAGCGTTGGAGGAGCCGGGCAGACAGATACGCAGTATTTT. Translated: CSVGGAGQTDTQYF.

V is TRBV23-1 and J is TRBJ1-2; D gene unclear. TRBV23-1 is placed among ORFs of uncertain function. The CDR3 spans 13 residues. V gave up 4 bases and J gave up 2 bases, with 8 bases separating them. The CDR3 spells CASSLISNYGYTF. The CDR3 region has the DNA TGCGCCAGCAGTCTTATCAGCAACTATGGCTACACCTTC.

The CDR3 DNA follows: TGTGCCAGCAGCGAGGAGCAGACCATCTACAATGAGCAGTTCTTC. Its protein is CASSEEQTIYNEQFF. The J gene is TRBJ2-1, the V gene TRBV5-5; D is undetermined. CDR3 size: 15 residues. V lost 4 bases, J lost 3 bases, and 14 bases lay in between. The V gene's germline CDR1 is SGHKS and CDR2 YYEKEE (reference sequence). Full variable domain (outside the CDR3, taken from reference TRBV5-5 and TRBJ2-1): DAGVTQSPTHLIKTRGQQVTLRCSPISGHKSVSWYQQVLGQGPQFIFQYYEKEERGRGNFPDRFSARQFPNYSSELNVNALLLGDSALYLCASSEEQTIYNEQFFGPGTRLTVL.

CDR3 coding DNA: TGTGCCAGCAGCGAGGCAGCCCCGAACACCGGGGAGCTGTTTTTT. It encodes CASSEAAPNTGELFF. This chain joins TRBV2 and TRBJ2-2; D not resolved. The germline gives CDR1 SNHLY, CDR2 FYNNEI. V lost 6 bases, J lost 0 bases, and 11 bases lay in between. This CDR3 has 15 residues.

The V gene is TRBV7-2, the J gene TRBJ2-1, with D perhaps matching TRBD2 (5 bases). This CDR3 is 12 amino acids long. The germline gives CDR1 SGHTA, CDR2 FQGNSA. V shed 2 bases and J shed 8 bases, with 7 bases lying between them. This CDR3 reads CASSLTGYEQFF. The CDR3 nucleotides read TGTGCCAGCAGCTTAACGGGGTATGAGCAGTTCTTC.

V and J are TRBV30 and TRBJ2-6; TRBD1 agrees at 9 bases. This CDR3 contains 20 residues. The junction had 12 bases not matched to a gene; V was cut back by 0 bases and J by 0 bases. In germline, CDR1 is GTSNPN, CDR2 SVGIG (reference sequence). The CDR3 DNA follows: TGTGCCTGGAGTGTATTTAGACGGGACAGGGTTAACTCTGGGGCCAACGTCCTGACTTTC. Translating gives CAWSVFRRDRVNSGANVLTF. The whole variable domain, remainder taken from reference TRBV30 and TRBJ2-6, is SQTIHQWPATLVQPVGSPLSLECTVEGTSNPNLYWYRQAAGRGLQLLFYSVGIGQISSEVPQNLSASRPQDRQFILSSKKLLLSDSGFYLCAWSVFRRDRVNSGANVLTFGAGSRLTVL.

This clone was picked up one time. The rearrangement joins TRBV6-1 to TRBJ1-1, with D unresolved. Trimming removed 5 bases from V and 1 base from J, with 11 bases in between. The germline V gene encodes CDR1 MNHNS and CDR2 SASEGT. The CDR3 contains 14 residues. The CDR3 protein is CASSFRHPNTEAFF. The DNA of the CDR3 is TGTGCCAGCAGTTTTCGCCACCCGAACACTGAAGCTTTCTTT.

CDR3 loop: CAWSLTVEAFF. The CDR3 nucleotides are TGTGCCTGGAGTCTGACGGTTGAAGCTTTCTTT. V and J are TRBV30 and TRBJ1-1, with unresolved D. The CDR3 is made up of 11 amino acids. Germline CDR1 reads GTSNPN; CDR2 reads SVGIG (reference sequence). Deletions cut 2 bases from V and 7 bases from J, with 8 bases between.

The chain employs TRBV25-1 and TRBJ1-2; D unresolved. The CDR3 has 15 amino acids. V was cut by 5 bases and J by 5 bases, with 18 bases left in between. Germline values: CDR1 MGHDK, CDR2 SYGVNS. The chain's CDR3 is CASSQTTDSGYGYTF. The CDR3 nucleotides are TGTGCCAGCAGTCAAACGACGGACTCGGGATATGGCTACACCTTC.

There are a few counts of this clone. The V gene is TRBV6-1, the J gene TRBJ1-5; D not resolved. Trimming removed 0 bases from V and 9 bases from J, with 12 bases in between. In germline, CDR1 is MNHNS, CDR2 SASEGT. The CDR3 is made up of 14 amino acids. CDR3 sequence: CASSEALKLSPQHF. CDR3 nucleotide sequence: TGTGCCAGCAGTGAAGCGCTCAAGTTATCGCCCCAGCATTTT.

The rearrangement links TRBV5-1 to TRBJ1-1; D not certain. CDR3 length equals 14 residues. The V end lost 4 bases, the J end lost 1 base, and 11 bases lay between the germline ends. Germline lookup yields CDR1 SGHRS and CDR2 YFSETQ. The CDR3 loop reads CASSQSERNTEAFF. The CDR3 DNA reads TGCGCCAGCAGCCAATCCGAAAGGAACACTGAAGCTTTCTTT.

CDR3 in amino acids: CASSLSSGGTEAFF. For the CDR3, the DNA is TGTGCCAGCAGTTTATCGTCAGGGGGCACTGAAGCTTTCTTT. V usage is TRBV27 and J usage is TRBJ1-1; 7 bases match TRBD1. Trimming removed 0 bases from V and 4 bases from J; junction bases left unmatched: 2. CDR1 and CDR2 (germline): MNHEY, SMNVEV (reference sequence). The CDR3 is made up of 14 amino acids.

The chain links TRBV25-1 to TRBJ1-5, with TRBD1 as a possible D gene (5 bases). Germline V gene lookup returns CDR1 MGHDK and CDR2 SYGVNS. The CDR3 runs to 12 residues. V dropped 4 bases and J dropped 6 bases, with 7 bases sitting between them. CDR3 in DNA: TGTGCCAGCAGTGTCGGGGGTCAGCCCCAGCATTTT. It is translated as CASSVGGQPQHF. Combining the CDR3 with reference TRBV25-1 and TRBJ1-5 gives the whole variable domain EADIYQTPRYLVIGTGKKITLECSQTMGHDKMYWYQQDPGMELHLIHYSYGVNSTEKGDLSSESTVSRIRTEHFPLTLESARPSHTSQYLCASSVGGQPQHFGDGTRLSIL.

This chain uses TRBV29-1 with TRBJ1-2; D call uncertain. V was clipped by 1 base and J by 4 bases, with 4 bases between them. The length of the CDR3 is 11 residues. From germline, CDR1 is SQVTM and CDR2 ANQGSEA. The CDR3: CSVEGTYGYTF. CDR3 DNA sequence: TGCAGCGTTGAAGGGACCTATGGCTACACCTTC.

This clone was counted between two and nine times. This chain joins TRBV29-1 and TRBJ2-2, with 8 nucleotides matching TRBD1. The CDR3 is 16 residues long. Germline lookup yields CDR1 SQVTM and CDR2 ANQGSEA. Trimming cost V 1 base and J 4 bases; bases outside gene matches: 8. CDR3 in amino acids: CSVEVRQGLGTGELFF. The CDR3 DNA reads TGCAGCGTTGAAGTTCGACAGGGGCTTGGCACCGGGGAGCTGTTTTTT.

CDR3 amino acids: CASSAGQKVLQETQYF. In nucleotides, the CDR3 is TGTGCCAGCAGCGCGGGACAGAAAGTTCTCCAAGAGACCCAGTACTTC. The chain has TRBV9 and TRBJ2-5; 7 bases agree with TRBD1. Trimming at V came to 3 bases and at J to 1 base, leaving 9 bases not matched to a gene. CDR1 is SGDLS, CDR2 YYNGEE, per germline. There are 16 residues in the CDR3.

V usage is TRBV4-3 and J usage is TRBJ1-2; D is uncertain. Between the trimmed V and J ends, which lost 1 base and 6 bases, there was a span of 9 bases. CDR1 and CDR2 (germline): LGHNA, YSLEER. The CDR3 contains 13 residues. This chain's CDR3 is CASSQAGVHGYTF. In nucleotides, the CDR3 is TGCGCCAGCAGCCAAGCCGGGGTCCATGGCTACACCTTC.

This clone is a singleton in its sample. Other DNA sequences in this sample translate to the same CDR3. The chain combines TRBV29-1 with TRBJ1-1; no clear D gene. Germline loops: CDR1 SQVTM, CDR2 ANQGSEA. Trimming shortened V by 5 bases and J by 1 base, and 11 bases separated the two germline ends. The CDR3 has 13 amino acids. CDR3 residues: CSVKGRANTEAFF. The CDR3 DNA follows: TGCAGCGTTAAAGGGAGGGCGAACACTGAAGCTTTCTTT.

This clone was counted a few times. CDR3 protein: CASSTYRGGTEAFF. CDR3 DNA: TGTGCCAGCAGCACCTACCGGGGGGGAACTGAAGCTTTCTTT. V is TRBV14 and J is TRBJ1-1; perhaps TRBD1 as D (5 bases). V shed 5 bases and J shed 5 bases, with 15 bases lying between them. Germline CDR1 SGHDN, CDR2 FVKESK. CDR3 length: 14 amino acids.

The V and J genes are TRBV6-5 and TRBJ2-6; D gene unclear. This CDR3 is built from 16 residues. Germline values: CDR1 MNHEY, CDR2 SVGAGI. V lost 1 base and J lost 4, with 11 bases in between. CDR3 coding DNA: TGTGCCAGCAGTTACTTTGGGCAAAGGGGGGCCAACGTCCTGACTTTC. Translation: CASSYFGQRGANVLTF.

A remark on this clone: The junction does not match germline at one end; this may be a read error. The J gene is TRBJ1-2, the V gene TRBV29-1, with unresolved D. The CDR3 has 8 residues. CDR1 is SQVTM and CDR2 is ANQGSEA in the germline V gene. DNA of the CDR3: TGCAGCGTGGAGGACTGGAACTTC. Its protein product is CSVEDWNF.

This clone was counted a single time. V and J are TRBV6-1 and TRBJ1-1; 7 nucleotides match TRBD1. J lost 1 base, V lost 11 bases, and 7 bases had no gene match. There are 13 residues in the CDR3. Germline V gene sequence: CDR1 MNHNS, CDR2 SASEGT. CDR3 nucleotides: TGTGCCGGAACGACAGGGTGGAACACTGAAGCTTTCTTT. Translation gives CAGTTGWNTEAFF.

There are a few counts of this clone. The V call is TRBV5-4, the J call TRBJ1-4, with D unclear. Germline assignment: CDR1 SGHNT and CDR2 YYREEE (reference sequence). Trimming left V 0 bases short and J 10 bases short, with 7 bases between. This CDR3 region has 12 residues. CDR3 sequence: CASSLGQSKLFF. DNA for the CDR3: TGTGCCAGCAGCTTGGGACAATCAAAACTGTTTTTT.

This clone was found a few times. This chain uses TRBV10-3 with TRBJ2-2, with D unresolved. The CDR3 consists of 15 residues. V lost 0 bases and J lost 1, with 6 bases in between. Germline V gene sequence: CDR1 ENHRY, CDR2 SYGVKD. The CDR3, as DNA: TGTGCCATCAGTGAGTCTGGCCTGAACACCGGGGAGCTGTTTTTT. It specifies CAISESGLNTGELFF.

The rearrangement uses TRBV19 and TRBJ2-1; 10 bases agree with TRBD2. This CDR3 contains 15 residues. Trimming took 7 bases from V and 8 from J; bases not matched to a gene: 11. CDR1 and CDR2 from the germline V gene are LNHDA and SQIVND (reference sequence). The CDR3 region has the DNA TGTGCCAGTACCCTTGAGCGGGGGGGCAGTCATGAGCAGTTCTTC. Translating it yields CASTLERGGSHEQFF.

This clone turned up a few times. The chain carries TRBV25-1 and TRBJ2-4; TRBD2 might be the D (5 bases). Germline V gene sequence: CDR1 MGHDK, CDR2 SYGVNS. This CDR3 region has 14 residues. The V gene lost 6 bases and the J gene lost 8 bases, with 17 bases spanning the gap. As DNA, the CDR3 is TGTGCCAGCAGGAACAGAGGGAATAGGGACATTCAGTACTTC. The encoded protein is CASRNRGNRDIQYF.

The chain links TRBV4-3 to TRBJ2-3, with TRBD2 matching 11 bases. From germline, CDR1 is LGHNA and CDR2 YSLEER. The CDR3 contains 17 residues. V shed 4 bases, J shed 4 bases, and the junction held 10 bases outside the gene matches. CDR3 sequence reads: CASSPDSSSGGSDTQYF. The CDR3 coding sequence is TGCGCCAGCAGCCCGGACTCCTCTAGCGGGGGGTCAGATACGCAGTATTTT.